Here is one T cell receptor beta chain with its context. The antigen remains undetermined. The data were obtained in a study of early T cells in non-severe SARS-CoV-2 infection. Across the whole study: With bulk RNA from unsorted whole blood as input, sequencing yielded unpaired chains. Overall study findings and caveats: VDJdb-based annotation leaned toward anti-spike CD8 responses and missed private and CD4 specificities.

The TCR library protocol was used to attach unique molecular identifiers. These identifiers were attached to individual cDNA molecules. A single record per CDR3 protein comes from TCRdb applying MiXCR to the 5' RACE reads. The profile shows roughly 56,000 distinct CDR3 sequences, about 12% of them singletons. Germline V gene sequence: CDR1 SGHTA, CDR2 FQGNSA. V lost 1 base, J lost 13 bases, and 14 bases lay in between. The CDR3 runs to 14 residues. The J gene is TRBJ1-6, the V gene TRBV7-2, with a weak D call TRBD1 (6 bases). Sequencing used whole blood. This clonotype originated in an adult who was a healthcare worker with PCR-confirmed SARS-CoV-2 infection or an uninfected control (not recorded which). CDR3 DNA: TGTGCCAGCAGCTTAGGGCAGGGGTTGGGGCCCCTCCACTTT. Translating gives CASSLGQGLGPLHF.